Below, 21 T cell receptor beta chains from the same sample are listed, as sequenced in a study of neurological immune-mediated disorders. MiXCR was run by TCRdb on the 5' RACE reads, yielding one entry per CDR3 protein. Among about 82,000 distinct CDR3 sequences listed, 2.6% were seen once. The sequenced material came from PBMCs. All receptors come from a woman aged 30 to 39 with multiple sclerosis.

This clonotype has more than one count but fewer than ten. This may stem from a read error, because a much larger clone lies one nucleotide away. The CDR3 protein is CVSSYFPGKAEAFF. CDR3 bases: TGTGTCAGCAGTTACTTTCCGGGGAAGGCTGAAGCTTTCTTT. The chain combines TRBV6-2 or TRBV6-3 with TRBJ1-1; D is uncertain. The CDR3 loop spans 14 amino acids. CDR1 and CDR2 from the germline V gene are MNHEY and SVGEGT.

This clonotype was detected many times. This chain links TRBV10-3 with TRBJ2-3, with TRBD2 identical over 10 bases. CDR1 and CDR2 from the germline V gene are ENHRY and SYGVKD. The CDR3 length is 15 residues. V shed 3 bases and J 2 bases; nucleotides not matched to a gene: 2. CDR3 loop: CAISEAGGNTDTQYF. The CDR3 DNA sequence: TGTGCCATCAGTGAAGCGGGAGGGAACACAGATACGCAGTATTTT.

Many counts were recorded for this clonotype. The DNA for the CDR3 is TGTGCAACGGGCCCGGGTCTAACCTATGGCTACACCTTC. Protein sequence: CATGPGLTYGYTF. This chain uses TRBV12-3 or TRBV12-4 with TRBJ1-2; D unclear. The CDR3 consists of 13 residues.

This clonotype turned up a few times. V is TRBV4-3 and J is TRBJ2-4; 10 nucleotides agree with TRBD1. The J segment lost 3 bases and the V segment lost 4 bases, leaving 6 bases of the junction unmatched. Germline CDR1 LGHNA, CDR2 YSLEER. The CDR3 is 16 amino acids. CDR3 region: CASSPRTGGVKNIQYF. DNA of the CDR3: TGCGCCAGCAGCCCCCGGACAGGGGGAGTCAAAAACATTCAGTACTTC.

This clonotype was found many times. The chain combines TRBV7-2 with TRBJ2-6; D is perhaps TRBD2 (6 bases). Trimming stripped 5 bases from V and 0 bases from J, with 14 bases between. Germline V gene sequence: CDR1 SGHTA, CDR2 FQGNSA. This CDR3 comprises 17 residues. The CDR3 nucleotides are TGTGCCAGCAGCCTTCGAGCGGGCCCCTCTGGGGCCAACGTCCTGACTTTC. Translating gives CASSLRAGPSGANVLTF.

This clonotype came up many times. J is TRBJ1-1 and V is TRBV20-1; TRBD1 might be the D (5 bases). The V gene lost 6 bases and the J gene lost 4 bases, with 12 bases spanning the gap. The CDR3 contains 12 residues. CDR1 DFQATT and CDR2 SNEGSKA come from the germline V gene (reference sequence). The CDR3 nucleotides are TGCAGTGCGAGCTCCCAGGGCACTGAAGCTTTCTTT. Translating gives CSASSQGTEAFF.

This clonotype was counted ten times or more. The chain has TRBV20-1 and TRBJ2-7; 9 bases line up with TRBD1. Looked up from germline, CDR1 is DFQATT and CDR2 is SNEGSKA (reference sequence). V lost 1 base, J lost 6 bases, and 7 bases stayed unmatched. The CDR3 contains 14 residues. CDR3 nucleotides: TGCAGTGCTAGAGCCCCGGGACAGGGTAGCGAGCAGTACTTC. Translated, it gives CSARAPGQGSEQYF.

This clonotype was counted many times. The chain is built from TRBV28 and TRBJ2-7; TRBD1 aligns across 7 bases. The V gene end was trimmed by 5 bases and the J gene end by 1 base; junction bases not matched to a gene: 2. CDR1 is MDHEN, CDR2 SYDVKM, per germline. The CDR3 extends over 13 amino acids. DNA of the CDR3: TGTGCCAGCAGTGACAGGGTATCCTACGAGCAGTACTTC. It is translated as CASSDRVSYEQYF.

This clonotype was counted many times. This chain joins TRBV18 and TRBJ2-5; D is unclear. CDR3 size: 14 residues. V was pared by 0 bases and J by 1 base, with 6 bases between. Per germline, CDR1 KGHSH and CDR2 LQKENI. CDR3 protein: CASSPPWVQETQYF. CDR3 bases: TGTGCCAGCTCACCACCGTGGGTCCAAGAGACCCAGTACTTC. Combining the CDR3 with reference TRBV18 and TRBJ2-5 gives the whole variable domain NAGVMQNPRHLVRRRGQEARLRCSPMKGHSHVYWYRQLPEEGLKFMVYLQKENIIDESGMPKERFSAEFPKEGPSILRIQQVVRGDSAAYFCASSPPWVQETQYFGPGTRLLVL.

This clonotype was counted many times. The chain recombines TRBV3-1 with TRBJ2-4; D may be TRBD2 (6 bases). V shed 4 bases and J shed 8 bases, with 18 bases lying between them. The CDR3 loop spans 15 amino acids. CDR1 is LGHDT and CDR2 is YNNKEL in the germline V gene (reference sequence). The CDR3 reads CASSLRTGVRDIQYF. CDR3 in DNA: TGTGCCAGCAGCCTACGAACGGGAGTAAGGGACATTCAGTACTTC.

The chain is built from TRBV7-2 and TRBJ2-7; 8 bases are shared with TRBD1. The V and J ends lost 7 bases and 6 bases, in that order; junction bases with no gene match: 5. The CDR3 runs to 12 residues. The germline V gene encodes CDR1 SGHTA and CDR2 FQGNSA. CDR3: CASTRQGLEQYF. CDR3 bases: TGTGCCAGCACACGACAGGGGCTCGAGCAGTACTTC.

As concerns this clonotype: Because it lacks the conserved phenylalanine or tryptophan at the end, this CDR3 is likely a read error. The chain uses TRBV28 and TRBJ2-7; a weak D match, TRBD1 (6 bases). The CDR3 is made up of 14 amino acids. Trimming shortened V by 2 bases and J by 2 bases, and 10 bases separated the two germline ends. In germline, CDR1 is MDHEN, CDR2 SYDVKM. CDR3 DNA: TGTGCCAGCAGTTTAGACAGGAACACCTACGAGCAGTACTCC. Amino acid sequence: CASSLDRNTYEQYS.

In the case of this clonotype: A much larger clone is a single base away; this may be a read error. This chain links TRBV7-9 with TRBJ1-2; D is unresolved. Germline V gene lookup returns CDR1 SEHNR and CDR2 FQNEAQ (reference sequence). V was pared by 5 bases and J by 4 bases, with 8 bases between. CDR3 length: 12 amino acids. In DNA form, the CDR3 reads TGTGCCAGCAGCGACAACGTCTATGGCTACACCTTC. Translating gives CASSDNVYGYTF.

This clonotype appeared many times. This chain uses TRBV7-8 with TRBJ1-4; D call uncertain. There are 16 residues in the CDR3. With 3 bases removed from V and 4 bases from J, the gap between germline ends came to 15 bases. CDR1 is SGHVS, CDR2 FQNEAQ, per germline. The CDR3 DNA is TGTGCCAGCAGCTTCCAAGTCGGCCTCTATAATGAAAAACTGTTTTTT. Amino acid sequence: CASSFQVGLYNEKLFF.

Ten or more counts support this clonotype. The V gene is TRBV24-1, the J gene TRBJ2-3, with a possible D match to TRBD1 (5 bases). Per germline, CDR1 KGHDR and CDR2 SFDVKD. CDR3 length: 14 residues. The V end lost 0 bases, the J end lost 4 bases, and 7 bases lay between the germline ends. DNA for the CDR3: TGTGCCACCAGTGATTTGCCCAGGGCAGATACGCAGTATTTT. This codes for CATSDLPRADTQYF.

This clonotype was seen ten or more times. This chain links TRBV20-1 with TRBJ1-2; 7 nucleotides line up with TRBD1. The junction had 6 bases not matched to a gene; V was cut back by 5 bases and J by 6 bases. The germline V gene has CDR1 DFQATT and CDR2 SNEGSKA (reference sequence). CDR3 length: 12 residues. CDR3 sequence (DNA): TGCAGTGCTTCTAGGGGGCTAGATGGCTACACCTTC. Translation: CSASRGLDGYTF.

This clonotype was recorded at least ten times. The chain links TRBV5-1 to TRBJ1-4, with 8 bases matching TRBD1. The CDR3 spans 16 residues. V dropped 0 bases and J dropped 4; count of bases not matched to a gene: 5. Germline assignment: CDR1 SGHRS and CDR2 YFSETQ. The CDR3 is CASSLGMTGVNEKLFF. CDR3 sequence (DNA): TGCGCCAGCAGCTTGGGTATGACAGGGGTTAATGAAAAACTGTTTTTT.

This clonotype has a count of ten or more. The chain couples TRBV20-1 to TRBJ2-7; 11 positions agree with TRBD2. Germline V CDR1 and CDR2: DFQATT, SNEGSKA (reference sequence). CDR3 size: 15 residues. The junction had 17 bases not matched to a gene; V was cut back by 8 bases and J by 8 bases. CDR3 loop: CSLTLTGTSGVKQYF. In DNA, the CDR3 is TGCAGTCTAACTCTGACCGGGACTAGCGGCGTCAAGCAGTACTTC.

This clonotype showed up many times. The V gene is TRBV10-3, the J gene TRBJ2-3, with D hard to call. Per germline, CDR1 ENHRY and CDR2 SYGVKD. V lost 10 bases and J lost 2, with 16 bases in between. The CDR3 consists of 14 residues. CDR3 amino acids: CANKGAFSTDTQYF. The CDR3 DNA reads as TGTGCCAACAAGGGTGCTTTTTCCACAGATACGCAGTATTTT.

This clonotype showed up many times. CDR3 sequence (DNA): TGCAGTGCCCCGTTGGCGGGGAGGGGGTATTCGCAAGAGACCCAGTACTTC. This codes for CSAPLAGRGYSQETQYF. The V call is TRBV20-1, the J call TRBJ2-5; perhaps TRBD2 as D (7 bases). The CDR3 spans 17 residues. Germline V gene data show CDR1 as DFQATT and CDR2 as SNEGSKA (reference sequence). The ends were cut back, 6 bases at V and 2 bases at J, with 25 bases in the middle.

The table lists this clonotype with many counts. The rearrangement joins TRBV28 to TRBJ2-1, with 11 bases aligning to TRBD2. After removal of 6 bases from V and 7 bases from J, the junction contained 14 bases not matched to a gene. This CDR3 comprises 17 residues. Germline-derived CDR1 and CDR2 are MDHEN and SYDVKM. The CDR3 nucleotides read TGTGCCAGCAGCCTCACTGTAGCGGGAGGGGCTTTAAATGAGCAGTTCTTC. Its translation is CASSLTVAGGALNEQFF.